This entry lists 11 T cell receptor beta chains sequenced from one sample in a study of blood T cell repertoires in COVID-19. Here immunoSEQ multiplex PCR was the method, and the copy in TCRdb shows in-frame clones only, minus some. The sample yields fewer than 200,000 clones, just under 95% seen once. Sequenced input: peripheral blood. These receptor sequences come from a woman in her forties or fifties with acute or convalescent COVID-19.

This sequence joins TRBV18 and TRBJ1-4; weak D call: TRBD1 (5 bases). Germline V CDR1 and CDR2: KGHSH, LQKENI. Trimming took off 5 bases at V and 4 bases at J, with 23 bases between the two ends. The CDR3 is 18 amino acids. This CDR3 reads CASSSRRTNLGGNEKLFF. The CDR3 DNA is TGTGCCAGCTCATCGAGAAGGACCAACCTGGGGGGTAATGAAAAACTGTTTTTT.

This rearrangement joins TRBV12-3 or TRBV12-4 to TRBJ2-5, with D tentatively TRBD2 (6 bases). This CDR3 has 13 residues. The germline V and J ends were trimmed by 8 bases and 5 bases, with 15 bases remaining between them. The CDR3 is CASGAPRGETQYF. CDR3 sequence (DNA): TGTGCCAGCGGGGCTCCACGGGGGGAGACCCAGTACTTC.

The chain couples TRBV10-3 to TRBJ1-6; D not certain. Germline V gene lookup returns CDR1 ENHRY and CDR2 SYGVKD. The CDR3 runs 14 residues. V dropped 6 bases and J dropped 7 bases, with 13 bases sitting between them. CDR3 loop: CAISPQNVNSPLHF. CDR3 DNA sequence: TGTGCCATCAGCCCCCAGAACGTCAATTCACCCCTCCACTTT.

This chain uses TRBV2 with TRBJ1-6; D is uncertain. Trimming pared 7 bases from V and 8 bases from J, leaving 9 bases between. Germline lookup yields CDR1 SNHLY and CDR2 FYNNEI. This CDR3 has 12 amino acids. The CDR3, as DNA: TGTGCCAGCACTGGACTGGATTCACCCCTCCACTTT. Translation gives CASTGLDSPLHF.

The chain uses TRBV6-6 and TRBJ1-6; TRBD1 is a possible D gene (6 bases). Germline V gives CDR1 MNHNY, CDR2 SVGAGI (reference sequence). This CDR3 contains 16 residues. The ends were cut back, 5 bases at V and 3 bases at J, with 14 bases in the middle. CDR3 nucleotides: TGTGCCAGCAGTCGAGGACAGCTTGACTATAATTCACCCCTCCACTTT. It translates to CASSRGQLDYNSPLHF.

This rearrangement joins TRBV18 to TRBJ2-6; TRBD1 matches at 7 bases. Germline loops: CDR1 KGHSH, CDR2 LQKENI. The ends lost 0 bases at V and 1 base at J; junction bases unmatched: 6. The CDR3 consists of 18 residues. The CDR3 nucleotides are TGTGCCAGCTCACCACCGTCTCGACAGGGTTCTGGGGCCAACGTCCTGACTTTC. Its protein product is CASSPPSRQGSGANVLTF.

V is TRBV5-1 and J is TRBJ2-7; D is possibly TRBD1 (5 bases). The V end lost 0 bases, the J end lost 3 bases, and 16 bases lay between the germline ends. The CDR3 extends over 16 amino acids. Germline values: CDR1 SGHRS, CDR2 YFSETQ. The chain's CDR3 is CASSLDGRRTNYEQYF. CDR3 nucleotides: TGCGCCAGCAGCTTGGACGGCCGACGGACAAACTACGAGCAGTACTTC.

The J gene is TRBJ2-1, the V gene TRBV19; possible D gene TRBD1, 5 bases. With 6 bases removed from V and 10 bases from J, the gap between germline ends came to 10 bases. Germline values: CDR1 LNHDA, CDR2 SQIVND (reference sequence). The CDR3 runs to 11 residues. CDR3 DNA sequence: TGTGCCAGTAGGGCATGGGGCGAGCAGTTCTTC. Its translation is CASRAWGEQFF.

J is TRBJ2-5 and V is TRBV7-9; D is ambiguous. The CDR3 runs 14 residues. Germline lookup yields CDR1 SEHNR and CDR2 FQNEAQ (reference sequence). V was cut by 3 bases and J by 0 bases, with 8 bases left in between. CDR3 bases: TGTGCCAGCAGCTTGGCTTCGTACCAAGAGACCCAGTACTTC. Encoded protein: CASSLASYQETQYF.

The chain recombines TRBV5-1 with TRBJ1-1, with D maybe TRBD1 (5 bases). The CDR3 is 14 residues long. Trimming removed 0 bases at V and 2 bases at J, with 8 bases between. The germline CDR1 and CDR2 sequences are SGHRS and YFSETQ. The CDR3 sequence is CASSLGQTNTEAFF. Here the CDR3 DNA reads TGCGCCAGCAGCTTGGGACAGACCAACACTGAAGCTTTCTTT.

This chain joins TRBV19 and TRBJ1-6; D is possibly TRBD1 (6 bases). The V end was cut by 7 bases, the J end by 10 bases, with 20 bases between. There are 15 residues in the CDR3. Germline-derived CDR1 and CDR2 are LNHDA and SQIVND (reference sequence). The CDR3 sequence is CASKGTSSLRSPLHF. As DNA, the CDR3 is TGTGCCAGTAAAGGGACATCGAGCCTTCGGTCACCCCTCCACTTT.